The present TCR beta chain was sequenced within a study of blood T cell repertoires in COVID-19. This study enrolled people aged about 18 to 100 from 24 US geographic areas. Germline CDR1 is MDHEN and CDR2 is SYDVKM. CDR3 length equals 17 residues. The V end lost 6 bases, the J end lost 1 base, and 21 bases lay between the germline ends. Original processing methods: It was from reference gene primer amplification that nucleated cell counts were estimated. Clones were read by immunoSEQ multiplex PCR, and TCRdb kept only the in-frame ones, dropping some. Clone size and the V and J calls come from that table; the DNA yielded D and trimming. This table holds about 260,000 clones, 88% found once. This clone appeared a single time.

Material for sequencing was PBMCs or T cells enriched from blood (not recorded which). The chain employs TRBV28 and TRBJ1-1; D is unresolved. The sequence was obtained from a woman in her forties with acute COVID-19. The CDR3 loop reads CASRKNLGVGKNTEAFF. The CDR3 DNA reads as TGTGCCAGCAGAAAGAACCTCGGGGTGGGTAAGAACACTGAAGCTTTCTTT.